These 17 T cell receptor beta chains share one sample of origin, sequenced in a study of T cells after yellow fever vaccination. TCRdb recomputed calls from the 5' RACE reads with MiXCR, one row per CDR3 protein. This table has some 560,000 distinct CDR3 sequences, less than 20% appearing once. The material sequenced was PBMCs, taken 15 days after the yellow fever booster vaccination. The receptors were sampled from a man aged 25-40 years who received the YFV17D yellow fever vaccine.

This clonotype was observed once. The V call is TRBV20-1, the J call TRBJ2-7; 11 positions match TRBD2. CDR1 is DFQATT and CDR2 is SNEGSKA in the germline V gene (reference sequence). V shed 5 bases, J shed 3 bases, and the junction held 6 bases outside the gene matches. This CDR3 is built from 14 residues. The chain's CDR3 is CSAHKGLADYEQYF. The CDR3 nucleotides read TGCAGTGCTCATAAGGGACTAGCGGACTACGAGCAGTACTTC.

The chain has TRBV29-1 and TRBJ2-3; D gene uncertain. Germline V gives CDR1 SQVTM, CDR2 ANQGSEA. Trimming stripped 7 bases from V and 0 bases from J, with 11 bases between. The CDR3 runs to 13 residues. In nucleotides, the CDR3 is TGCAGCGCCCTTCAACTTAGCACAGATACGCAGTATTTT. Protein: CSALQLSTDTQYF.

The chain combines TRBV7-2 with TRBJ1-1; 7 bases match TRBD1. Looked up from germline, CDR1 is SGHTA and CDR2 is FQGNSA. V trimming: 1 base; J trimming: 3 bases; junction bases outside the gene matches: 2. This CDR3 is 14 amino acids long. This CDR3 is CASSLEGQYTEAFF. The CDR3 DNA reads as TGTGCCAGCAGCTTAGAGGGACAGTACACTGAAGCTTTCTTT.

The V gene is TRBV12-3 or TRBV12-4, the J gene TRBJ1-2; TRBD1 aligns across 7 bases. This CDR3 has 13 residues. V was pared by 8 bases and J by 5 bases, with 8 bases of the junction left unmatched. CDR3 sequence: CASGRDSPYGYTF. CDR3 nucleotides: TGTGCCAGCGGACGGGACAGCCCGTATGGCTACACCTTC.

V usage is TRBV7-9 and J usage is TRBJ1-1, with D maybe TRBD1 (5 bases). This CDR3 has 16 amino acids. Germline CDR1 reads SEHNR; CDR2 reads FQNEAQ (reference sequence). Deletions cut 5 bases from V and 1 base from J, with 17 bases between. The CDR3 DNA sequence: TGTGCCAGCAGCCTCGCGGGCAGGGCAGGGAACACTGAAGCTTTCTTT. Translation gives CASSLAGRAGNTEAFF.

This chain connects TRBV20-1 to TRBJ1-1; no definite D call. V was trimmed by 4 bases and J by 1 base, leaving 4 bases between them. The CDR3 totals 11 residues. Per germline, CDR1 DFQATT and CDR2 SNEGSKA (reference sequence). The chain's CDR3 is CSATQNTEAFF. DNA for the CDR3: TGCAGTGCTACCCAGAACACTGAAGCTTTCTTT.

This chain joins TRBV7-9 and TRBJ2-3; D gene unclear. Germline CDR1 is SEHNR and CDR2 is FQNEAQ (reference sequence). Trimming removed 5 bases at V and 6 bases at J, with 15 bases between. This CDR3 is built from 14 residues. The CDR3 reads CASSQAVGWDTQYF. The CDR3 bases are TGTGCCAGCAGCCAGGCTGTCGGCTGGGATACGCAGTATTTT.

The table lists this clonotype with many counts. The chain uses TRBV28 and TRBJ2-3; maybe TRBD2 (5 bases). The CDR3 extends over 13 amino acids. The V gene's germline CDR1 is MDHEN and CDR2 SYDVKM. Trimming left V 3 bases short and J 6 bases short, with 10 bases between. The CDR3 protein is CASSLGSFDTQYF. CDR3 nucleotide sequence: TGTGCCAGCAGTTTGGGGAGCTTTGATACGCAGTATTTT.

The chain recombines TRBV21-1 with TRBJ2-7; TRBD1 is the table's D call, not checked against the DNA. TRBV21-1 is termed a pseudogene. CDR3 length equals 16 residues. The CDR3 bases are TGTGCCAGCAGCCCCCGAAGAGGGGGCGTTCCCTACGAGCAGTACTTC. Amino acids: CASSPRRGGVPYEQYF.

The chain links TRBV6-5 to TRBJ2-7; the D is unclear. The V and J ends lost 0 bases and 3 bases respectively, with 9 bases between them. The CDR3 loop spans 14 amino acids. Germline V CDR1 and CDR2: MNHEY, SVGAGI. In nucleotides, the CDR3 is TGTGCCAGCAGTTACTCTCCGGAACTCTACGAGCAGTACTTC. Amino acids: CASSYSPELYEQYF.

This clonotype was detected a few times. The chain uses TRBV4-2 and TRBJ2-2, with 10 bases fitting TRBD1. The J segment lost 5 bases and the V segment lost 4 bases, leaving 13 bases of the junction unmatched. Germline CDR1 is LGHNA and CDR2 is YNFKEQ. The CDR3 is 18 residues long. The CDR3 loop is CASSLIHLDRGRTGELFF. The CDR3 DNA is TGTGCCAGCAGCCTTATCCACCTGGACAGGGGGAGAACCGGGGAGCTGTTTTTT.

J is TRBJ2-1 and V is TRBV9; TRBD2 matches 8 bases. V shed 0 bases and J 6 bases; nucleotides not matched to a gene: 5. CDR1 and CDR2 from the germline V gene are SGDLS and YYNGEE. This CDR3 is built from 15 residues. CDR3 amino acids: CASSVVGREVNEQFF. The CDR3 DNA sequence: TGTGCCAGCAGCGTAGTCGGGCGGGAGGTCAATGAGCAGTTCTTC.

This clonotype has only a few counts. The CDR3 sequence is CASSLASTSGYNEQFF. The CDR3, as DNA: TGCGCCAGCAGCTTGGCCTCGACTAGCGGTTACAATGAGCAGTTCTTC. The chain recombines TRBV5-1 with TRBJ2-1; 9 bases align to TRBD2. The CDR3 spans 16 residues. V gave up 0 bases and J gave up 4 bases; unmatched junction bases: 5. Per germline, CDR1 SGHRS and CDR2 YFSETQ.

This clonotype was seen a handful of times. This chain uses TRBV14 with TRBJ2-5; D is ambiguous. The V end was cut by 5 bases, the J end by 0 bases, with 4 bases between. Per germline, CDR1 SGHDN and CDR2 FVKESK. This CDR3 has 12 residues. The CDR3 sequence: CASSTYQETQYF. CDR3 sequence (DNA): TGTGCCAGCAGCACTTACCAAGAGACCCAGTACTTC.

This clonotype occurred a few times. The J gene is TRBJ1-3, the V gene TRBV20-1; TRBD1 agrees at 7 bases. Germline CDR1 and CDR2: DFQATT and SNEGSKA (reference sequence). The CDR3 contains 14 residues. Trimming removed 6 bases from V and 0 bases from J; junction bases left unmatched: 5. CDR3 protein: CSARDSDSGNTIYF. The CDR3 region has the DNA TGCAGTGCCCGGGACAGCGACTCTGGAAACACCATATATTTT.

This clonotype was seen once. The chain uses TRBV3-1 and TRBJ2-3; TRBD2 matches at 8 bases. The ends lost 4 bases at V and 8 bases at J; junction bases unmatched: 5. Germline CDR1 and CDR2: LGHDT and YNNKEL (reference sequence). This CDR3 contains 13 residues. Here the CDR3 reads CASSPLRGGTQYF. The CDR3, as DNA: TGTGCCAGCAGCCCCCTTCGGGGGGGTACGCAGTATTTT.

This clonotype was seen a few times. The V and J genes are TRBV7-9 and TRBJ2-3; 9 bases are a match to TRBD2. This CDR3 region has 17 residues. The germline V gene encodes CDR1 SEHNR and CDR2 FQNEAQ (reference sequence). V lost 0 bases to trimming and J lost 3 bases; unmatched junction nucleotides: 7. DNA for the CDR3: TGTGCCAGCAGCTTAGCGCAGGGTAGCGGGAGAACAGATACGCAGTATTTT. This gives the protein CASSLAQGSGRTDTQYF. Supplemented by reference TRBV7-9 and TRBJ2-3, the full variable domain reads DTGVSQNPRHKITKRGQNVTFRCDPISEHNRLYWYRQTLGQGPEFLTYFQNEAQLEKSRLLSDRFSAERPKGSFSTLEIQRTEQGDSAMYLCASSLAQGSGRTDTQYFGPGTRLTVL.